The entry below gives a single T cell receptor beta chain sequence along with its context. The specificity of this receptor is unknown. There are no base qualities to consult, and no much larger clone falls within one base. The data were obtained in a study of T cell responses to AZD1222 COVID-19 vaccine listed by TCRdb under 2021. Context from the whole study: A total of about 250 trial participants underwent TCR sequencing, of whom approximately 200 had received two doses of AZD1222 and approximately 25 had received two doses of the MenACWY control vaccine. Enrollment into the trials was organized by age into subgroups of 18-55, 56-69 and 70-plus years, and those subgroups contained roughly 150, 30 and 60 TCR-sequenced participants, respectively. The study at large found these results: Conclusions about previously exposed vaccinees are limited, since just six AZD1222 recipients were seropositive for SARS-CoV-2 at baseline. CD4 TCRs associated with the vaccine covered the entire spike protein, and the dominant responses were in regions 160-218 and 743-854. Reportedly, almost half of the unique spike-specific TCRs recognized epitopes lying outside the regions that are mutated in the B.1.351 and B.1.1.7 variants. Participants were mostly white British and included more females than males, and it was suggested by the authors that clonal diversity may have been underestimated. The 56-69-year group was small, and its depth increase did not reach significance, likely because of low power. No day 14 peak-response samples were available, so repertoires were characterized only after the peak T cell response. After two AZD1222 doses, spike-specific TCR breadth and depth were significantly higher than at day 0 and than in MenACWY recipients.

The CDR3 regions of human TCRbeta chains were analyzed by immunosequencing. The paper's processing steps were these. Repertoire TCRs were checked for matches against a reference library of SARS-CoV-2-specific TCRs that had been generated using the MIRA antigen-specificity platform. Breadth was defined as the fraction of unique TCRs that were SARS-CoV-2-associated. Depth was defined as the fraction of total T cells that were SARS-CoV-2-associated. Using the MIRA data, each spike-specific TCR was mapped to the spike region that the TCR reacts to and placed in a CD4 or CD8 class. Log10-transformed breadth and depth values were compared by one-way ANOVA with Sidak's multiple comparisons tests. The immuneACCESS repertoire file appears here via TCRdb, limited to in-frame rearrangements. These files lack a portion of the clones; in checked studies, under half of the deficit traces to unresolved V genes, and the cause of the others is not known. The DNA gave D and trimming, while V, J and clone size come from that table. The sample yields about 150,000 clones; about 92% were counted once. Jointly, the top ten make up approximately 3.5% of the sample.

Interpreted using the paper, the time point label stands for: about 28 days (+/-7) after the second vaccine dose. AZD1222 recipients given second doses at about 4 weeks or at about 12 weeks were pooled, since spike-specific TCR depth and breadth were not found to differ between the two schedules. Samples from vaccinated people were obtained from the UK trials COV001 and COV002, which included a single-blind randomized controlled phase 2/3 trial of AZD1222 (ChAdOx1 nCoV-19) in healthy adults. For TCRbeta chain sequencing, PBMC samples from trial participants were taken at day 0 and at day 28 after the second dose. The source was peripheral blood, collected 28 days after the second AZD1222 dose. The receptor was isolated from an adult who received the AZD1222 COVID-19 vaccine.

The CDR3 sequence is CASSPRFLGAETQYF. Read as DNA, the sequence is TGTGCCAGCTCACCAAGGTTTCTGGGGGCCGAGACCCAGTACTTC. This chain is built from TRBV18 and TRBJ2-5; 6 matching bases give a weak D call of TRBD1. The CDR3 spans 15 residues, from the cysteine through the phenylalanine. Left in the record is the CDR3 DNA by itself, 45 bases read in frame from the first base. Reading the germline V gene gives CDR1 KGHSH and CDR2 LQKENI. V gives up 2 bases and J gives up 5 bases, and the segment between their germline ends measures 15 bases.